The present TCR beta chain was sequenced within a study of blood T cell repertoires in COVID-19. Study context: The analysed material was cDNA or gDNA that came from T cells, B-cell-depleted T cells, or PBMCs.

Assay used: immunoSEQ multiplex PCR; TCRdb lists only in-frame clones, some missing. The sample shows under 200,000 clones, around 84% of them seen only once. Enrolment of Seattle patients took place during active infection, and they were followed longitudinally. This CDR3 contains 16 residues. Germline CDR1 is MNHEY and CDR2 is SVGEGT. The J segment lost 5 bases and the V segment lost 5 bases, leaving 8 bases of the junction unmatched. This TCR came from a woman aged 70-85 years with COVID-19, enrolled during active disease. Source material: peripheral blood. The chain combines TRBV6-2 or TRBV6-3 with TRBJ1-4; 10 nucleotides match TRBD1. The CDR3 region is CASSPDRGRINEKLFF. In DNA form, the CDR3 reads TGTGCCAGCAGTCCCGACAGGGGGCGAATCAATGAAAAACTGTTTTTT.